These T cell receptor beta chains were read from a single sample in a study of early T cells in non-severe SARS-CoV-2 infection. TCRdb processed the 5' RACE reads anew with MiXCR; each CDR3 protein has one entry. The sample includes approximately 58,000 distinct CDR3 sequences, 6.2% of them seen just once. The material sequenced was whole blood. These receptors were taken from an adult who was a healthcare worker with PCR-confirmed SARS-CoV-2 infection or an uninfected control (not recorded which). The CDR3 runs from the conserved cysteine through the conserved F or W. Each record gives: D gene, V gene, clone size, J gene, CDR3 protein, CDR3 DNA. The D gene is left open where the match is weak. Only part of the rows carry a size: once, few, many, or a class if the clone is expanded.

.,TRBV28,.,TRBJ1-1,CASRRQERVMNTEAFF,TGTGCCAGCAGAAGACAGGAGAGGGTAATGAACACTGAAGCTTTCTTT
TRBD1,TRBV20-1,many,TRBJ1-1,CSARDGLTGMNTEAFF,TGCAGTGCTAGGGACGGATTGACAGGGATGAACACTGAAGCTTTCTTT
.,TRBV29-1,many,TRBJ2-3,CSLERGTDTQYF,TGCAGCCTAGAGCGGGGCACAGATACGCAGTATTTT
.,TRBV7-6,few,TRBJ2-4,CASSRDGNIQYF,TGTGCCAGCAGCAGGGACGGAAACATTCAGTACTTC
.,TRBV7-9,many,TRBJ1-4,CASSPTQGLNEKLFF,TGTGCCAGCAGCCCAACACAGGGCCTTAATGAAAAACTGTTTTTT
.,TRBV29-1,.,TRBJ1-4,CSATGTNEKLFF,TGCAGCGCGACAGGAACAAATGAAAAACTGTTTTTT
.,TRBV5-4,many,TRBJ2-2,CASSLVKGTGELFF,TGTGCCAGCAGCTTGGTAAAGGGCACCGGGGAGCTGTTTTTT
.,TRBV13,medium-sized,TRBJ1-1,CASSLVTGTTNREAFF,TGTGCCAGCAGCTTGGTAACCGGGACGACGAACCGGGAAGCTTTCTTT
TRBD1,TRBV20-1,.,TRBJ1-6,CSARQGEGNSPLHF,TGCAGTGCTCGCCAGGGGGAAGGCAATTCACCCCTCCACTTT
.,TRBV5-1,few,TRBJ2-1,CASSPEGTYNEQFF,TGCGCCAGCAGCCCGGAAGGAACCTACAATGAGCAGTTCTTC
TRBD1,TRBV5-1,few,TRBJ2-7,CASSRGQGGAHEQYF,TGCGCCAGCAGCCGCGGACAGGGGGGTGCCCACGAGCAGTACTTC
.,TRBV11-2,few,TRBJ1-2,CASSLGGGYGYTF,TGTGCCAGCAGCTTAGGTGGTGGCTATGGCTACACCTTC
.,TRBV29-1,many,TRBJ2-7,CSVATRNYEQYF,TGCAGCGTTGCCACCCGAAACTACGAGCAGTACTTC
.,TRBV4-3,many,TRBJ2-2,CASSQGGLDSTGELFF,TGCGCCAGCAGCCAAGGAGGGTTAGATTCCACCGGGGAGCTGTTTTTT
.,TRBV12-3/TRBV12-4,many,TRBJ2-5,CASSLWVSRQETQYF,TGTGCCAGCAGTTTATGGGTCAGTAGACAAGAGACCCAGTACTTC
.,TRBV27,few,TRBJ2-1,CASSIAPIGQSGQFF,TGTGCCAGCAGTATCGCCCCCATCGGACAGAGCGGGCAGTTCTTC
.,TRBV6-6,.,TRBJ1-2,CASSYGQNYGYTF,TGTGCCAGCAGTTATGGCCAGAACTATGGCTACACCTTC
TRBD2,TRBV10-2,.,TRBJ2-7,CASNRAGPSSYEQYF,TGCGCCAGCAATCGAGCGGGGCCAAGCTCCTACGAGCAGTACTTC
.,TRBV18,.,TRBJ1-4,CASLSGLGANEKLFF,TGTGCCAGCCTATCGGGGCTCGGAGCTAATGAAAAACTGTTTTTT
TRBD2,TRBV3-1,many,TRBJ2-6,CASRLGLAGRLSGANVLTF,TGTGCCAGCAGGTTGGGACTAGCGGGTCGCCTCTCTGGGGCCAACGTCCTGACTTTC